What follows describes a single TCR beta chain. In germline, CDR1 is MNHNS, CDR2 SASEGT. The CDR3 has 15 residues. Unmatched junction bases numbered 5, after V lost 4 bases and J lost 4 bases. This sample is part of a study of T cell changes during pregnancy in multiple sclerosis. Data came from immunoSEQ multiplex PCR; TCRdb stores just in-frame clones and leaves some out. Of tens of thousands of clones listed, about 85% are singletons. This rearrangement joins TRBV6-1 to TRBJ1-4, with 8 nucleotides matching TRBD1. Here the sequenced sample was CD4+ T cells from peripheral blood mononuclear cells, taken in the third trimester of pregnancy. The receptor was derived from a female donor with multiple sclerosis, enrolled in a pregnancy study. The CDR3 nucleotides are TGTGCCAGCAGTGGTGGACAGGGATATAATGAAAAACTGTTTTTT. This sequence encodes CASSGGQGYNEKLFF.